This T cell receptor (beta chain) emerged from a study of blood T cell repertoires in COVID-19. Looking at the study overall: Collection of acute and convalescent COVID-19 samples took place in the United States, Italy and Spain. T cells, B-cell-depleted T cells, or PBMCs provided the cDNA or gDNA that served as material.

In the study's own analysis: Reference gene primer amplification in the assay estimated nucleated cell counts. Sequencing was performed with immunoSEQ multiplex PCR; in TCRdb, only in-frame clones are kept and a portion is missing. V, J and clone size are taken as reported in that table, and D and trimming were inferred from the DNA itself. The sample has 200,000 to 250,000 clones, approximately 86% seen once. The specimen was peripheral blood. The receptor was derived from a woman aged 25 to 39 who had recovered from COVID-19.

This chain's CDR3 is CASSVEGRVGNEQFF. The CDR3 DNA sequence: TGTGCCAGCAGCGTAGAGGGCAGGGTAGGCAATGAGCAGTTCTTC. The V call is TRBV9, the J call TRBJ2-1; D perhaps matches TRBD1 (5 bases). The CDR3 is 15 residues long. V lost 0 bases and J 6 bases, leaving 13 bases between the germline ends. CDR1 is SGDLS, CDR2 YYNGEE, per germline.